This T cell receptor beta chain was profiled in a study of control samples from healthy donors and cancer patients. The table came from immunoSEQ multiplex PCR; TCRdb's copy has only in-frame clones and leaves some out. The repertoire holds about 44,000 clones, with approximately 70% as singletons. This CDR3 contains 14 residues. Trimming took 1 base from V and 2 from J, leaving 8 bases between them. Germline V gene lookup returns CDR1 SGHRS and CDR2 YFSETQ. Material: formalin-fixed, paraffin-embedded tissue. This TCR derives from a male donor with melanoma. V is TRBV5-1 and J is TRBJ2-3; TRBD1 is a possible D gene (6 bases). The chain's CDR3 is CASSLTGFTDTQYF. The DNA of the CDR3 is TGCGCCAGCAGCTTGACAGGGTTCACAGATACGCAGTATTTT.